Listed here is a single TCR beta chain. One end of the junction does not line up with germline, which may come from a read error. The data were taken from a study of tumor-infiltrating lymphocytes in glioblastoma multiforme. Multiple V-beta primers and a C-beta primer amplified TCRB from RNA. TCRdb re-analysed the multiplex PCR reads in MiXCR, keeping a single row per CDR3 protein. Of some 10,000 distinct CDR3 sequences listed, about three quarters are singletons. In germline, CDR1 is GTSNPN, CDR2 SVGIG (reference sequence). This CDR3 is built from 14 residues. The origin of this receptor is a male donor with glioblastoma. The chain combines TRBV30 with TRBJ2-1; 9 positions match TRBD2. The sequenced material came from brain tumor tissue. CDR3 residues: CAWKTSGPGNEQFF. The CDR3 DNA reads as TGTGCCTGGAAAACTAGCGGGCCTGGGAATGAGCAGTTTTTC. Full variable domain (remainder filled in from reference TRBV30 and TRBJ2-1): SQTIHQWPATLVQPVGSPLSLECTVEGTSNPNLYWYRQAAGRGLQLLFYSVGIGQISSEVPQNLSASRPQDRQFILSSKKLLLSDSGFYLCAWKTSGPGNEQFFGPGTRLTVL.